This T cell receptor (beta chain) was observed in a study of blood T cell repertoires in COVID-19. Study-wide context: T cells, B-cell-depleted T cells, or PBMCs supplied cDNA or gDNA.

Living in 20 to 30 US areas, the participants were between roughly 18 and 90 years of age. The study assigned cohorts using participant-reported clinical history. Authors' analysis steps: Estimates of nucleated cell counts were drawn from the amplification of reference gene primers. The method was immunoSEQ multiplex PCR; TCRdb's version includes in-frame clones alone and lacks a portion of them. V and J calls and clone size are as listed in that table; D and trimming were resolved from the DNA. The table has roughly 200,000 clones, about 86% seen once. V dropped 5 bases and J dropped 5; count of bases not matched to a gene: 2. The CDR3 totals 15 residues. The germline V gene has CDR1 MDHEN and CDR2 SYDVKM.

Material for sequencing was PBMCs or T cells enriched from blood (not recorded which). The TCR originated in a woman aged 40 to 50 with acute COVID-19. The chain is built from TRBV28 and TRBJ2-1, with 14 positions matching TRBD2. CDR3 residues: CASSAGLAGDNEQFF. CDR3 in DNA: TGTGCCAGCAGTGCGGGACTAGCGGGAGACAATGAGCAGTTCTTC.